One T cell receptor beta chain is described in this entry. Without sorting, samples used 85 million to 95 million PBMCs for genomic DNA. These data come from a study of shared clonotypes between healthy human individuals. CDR1 and CDR2 (germline): SEHNR, FQNEAQ (reference sequence). V lost 3 bases, J lost 7 bases, and 12 bases lay in between. The CDR3 has 13 residues. Sequenced by immunoSEQ multiplex PCR; TCRdb stores in-frame clones only, minus some. Here the sample spans about 520,000 clones, about 78% being singletons. The chain joins TRBV7-9 to TRBJ1-1; D ambiguous. The sample taken for sequencing was PBMCs. The sequence was collected from a woman aged 40 to 50 in good health. Some clones in this sample may be carry-over from other donors' samples. CDR3 sequence (DNA): TGTGCCAGCAGCTTGTCGGGGTACGGTGAAGCTTTCTTT. Translating gives CASSLSGYGEAFF.